This T cell receptor beta chain is drawn from a study of blood T cell repertoires in COVID-19. Study as a whole: From the United States, Italy and Spain came samples of acute and convalescent COVID-19. T cells, B-cell-depleted T cells, or PBMCs provided the cDNA or gDNA that served as material.

CDR3 length: 15 amino acids. V gave up 4 bases and J gave up 4 bases; unmatched junction bases: 9. Germline-derived CDR1 and CDR2 are MDHEN and SYDVKM. Clones were read by immunoSEQ multiplex PCR, and TCRdb kept only the in-frame ones, dropping some. The table records 55,000 to 85,000 clones, 70% to 85% of them present only once. This clonotype was sampled from a woman in her 70s with acute or convalescent COVID-19. V is TRBV28 and J is TRBJ2-5; 7 nucleotides match TRBD2. Sequences were obtained from peripheral blood. As DNA, the CDR3 is TGTGCCAGCAGTTACGGGGGGACGGCAAGAGAGACCCAGTACTTC. This encodes CASSYGGTARETQYF.